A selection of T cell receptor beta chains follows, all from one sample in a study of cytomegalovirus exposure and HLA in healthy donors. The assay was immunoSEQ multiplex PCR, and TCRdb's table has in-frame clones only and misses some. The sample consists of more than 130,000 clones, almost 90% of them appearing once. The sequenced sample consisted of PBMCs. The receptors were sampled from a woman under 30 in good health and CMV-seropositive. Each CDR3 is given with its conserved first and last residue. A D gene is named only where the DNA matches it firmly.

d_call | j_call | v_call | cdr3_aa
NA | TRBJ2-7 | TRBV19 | CASTDSLGSYEQYF
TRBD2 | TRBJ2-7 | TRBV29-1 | CSVEGTSGSESYEQYF
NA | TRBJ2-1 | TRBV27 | CASSSGFRSYNEQFF
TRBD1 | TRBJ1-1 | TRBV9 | CASSARQGLNTEAFF
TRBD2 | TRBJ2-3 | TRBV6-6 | CASSHTSGTSTDTQYF
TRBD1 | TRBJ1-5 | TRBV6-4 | CASSQTGAAQPQHF
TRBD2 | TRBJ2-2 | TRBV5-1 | CASSLTSGRVGTGELFF
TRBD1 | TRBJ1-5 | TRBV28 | CASSLSGQGYNQPQHF
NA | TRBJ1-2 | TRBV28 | CASVPRSGGYTF
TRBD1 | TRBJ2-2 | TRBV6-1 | CASSSGQGSGELFF
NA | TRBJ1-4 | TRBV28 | CASSWDDRTSTNEKLFF
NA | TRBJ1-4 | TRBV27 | CASSLARATNEKLFF
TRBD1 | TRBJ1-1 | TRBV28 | CASSPRQGRAGTEAFF
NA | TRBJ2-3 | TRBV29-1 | CSVEVLAGYSSTDTQYF
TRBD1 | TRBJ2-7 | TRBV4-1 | CASSQVPTGVTYEQYF